Here is one T cell receptor beta chain with its context. Its antigen is still unknown. The PCR ran on 60 Vbeta and 13 Jbeta primers. Profiled with immunoSEQ multiplex PCR; TCRdb holds only in-frame clones, not every one. This table has around 300,000 clones, roughly 81% appearing once. This CDR3 is 14 amino acids long. This entry comes from a study of cytomegalovirus exposure and HLA in healthy donors. General study results and limits: The investigators catalogued 164 TCR beta chains as cytomegalovirus-associated.

The chain recombines TRBV21-1 with TRBJ1-1. TRBV21-1 is noted as a pseudogene. The receptor's source is a woman aged 40 to 50 in good health and CMV-seropositive. Sequencing input: PBMCs. The DNA of the CDR3 is TGTGCCAGCAGCAAAGGAGGGCAGAACACTGAAGCTTTCTTT. Protein product: CASSKGGQNTEAFF.